This TCR beta chain was recovered during a study of blood T cell repertoires in COVID-19. Sequenced by immunoSEQ multiplex PCR; TCRdb stores in-frame clones only, minus some. The sample has under 300,000 clones; roughly nine tenths are singletons. CDR1 and CDR2 (germline): SGHRS, YFSETQ. CDR3 size: 18 residues. The trim removed 0 bases at V and 9 bases at J, leaving 12 bases unmatched. This clone was seen a few times. This receptor was taken from a woman aged 25 to 39 with COVID-19, enrolled during active disease. The material sequenced was peripheral blood. The V gene is TRBV5-1, the J gene TRBJ2-1; 13 bases map to TRBD2. CDR3 region: CASSLGLAGGLVFGEQFF. CDR3 bases: TGCGCCAGCAGCTTGGGACTAGCGGGGGGCCTAGTTTTTGGTGAGCAGTTCTTC. The whole variable domain, remainder taken from reference TRBV5-1 and TRBJ2-1, is KAGVTQTPRYLIKTRGQQVTLSCSPISGHRSVSWYQQTPGQGLQFLFEYFSETQRNKGNFPGRFSGRQFSNSRSEMNVSTLELGDSALYLCASSLGLAGGLVFGEQFFGPGTRLTVL.